Listed below are T cell receptor beta chains from one sample, sequenced in a study of blood T cells in healthy people across ages. MiXCR was run by TCRdb on the 5' RACE reads, yielding one entry per CDR3 protein. Of about 780,000 distinct CDR3 sequences in the sample, less than 60% were seen once. Sequenced input: blood. The receptors were sampled from a man aged 80 or over in good health. CDR3s include the opening cysteine and the closing phenylalanine or tryptophan. Fields, in order: V gene, J gene, D gene, CDR3 length, clone size, CDR3 DNA, CDR3 protein. The D gene is left open where the match is weak. Clone size appears in some rows only: once, few, many, or a class for an expanded clone.

V: TRBV12-3/TRBV12-4; J: TRBJ2-6; D: NA; length: 14; size: few; DNA: TGTGCCAGCAGCAGGGTGGCCGGGGCCAACGTCCTGACTTTC; CDR3: CASSRVAGANVLTF
V: TRBV6-5; J: TRBJ1-2; D: NA; length: 13; size: once; DNA: TGTGCCAGCAGTTACGGGGACGATTATGGCTACACCTTC; CDR3: CASSYGDDYGYTF
V: TRBV2; J: TRBJ2-1; D: TRBD2; length: 13; size: NA; DNA: TGTGCCAGCAGTCGACTAGCGGTAAATGAGCAGTTCTTC; CDR3: CASSRLAVNEQFF
V: TRBV5-1; J: TRBJ1-5; D: NA; length: 15; size: NA; DNA: TGCGCCAGCAGCTTTTCAGGAACCCCAGATGAACCCCAGCATTTT; CDR3: CASSFSGTPDEPQHF
V: TRBV7-9; J: TRBJ2-5; D: NA; length: 17; size: NA; DNA: TGTGCCAGCAGCTTAGCCATACTCGGTACCAAAGAAGAGACCCAGTACTTC; CDR3: CASSLAILGTKEETQYF
V: TRBV7-2; J: TRBJ2-5; D: TRBD2; length: 14; size: NA; DNA: TGTGCCAGCAGCTTACAGGGAGGGCCAGAGACCCAGTACTTC; CDR3: CASSLQGGPETQYF
V: TRBV5-1; J: TRBJ2-1; D: TRBD1; length: 14; size: many; DNA: TGCGCCAGCAGCCCGGGGACAGGGGAAAATGAGCAGTTCTTC; CDR3: CASSPGTGENEQFF
V: TRBV7-8; J: TRBJ2-3; D: TRBD1; length: 17; size: many; DNA: TGTGCCAGCAGCTTAAAGGCAGGGGGCGCGGTAACAGATACGCAGTATTTT; CDR3: CASSLKAGGAVTDTQYF
V: TRBV20-1; J: TRBJ2-1; D: NA; length: 11; size: once; DNA: TGCAGTGCTATAGACACCTACGAGCAGTTCTTC; CDR3: CSAIDTYEQFF
V: TRBV29-1; J: TRBJ2-5; D: NA; length: 12; size: NA; DNA: TGCAGCGTTAGGGCGGTTGGGGAGACCCAGTACTTC; CDR3: CSVRAVGETQYF
V: TRBV29-1; J: TRBJ2-7; D: TRBD1; length: 14; size: NA; DNA: TGCAGCGTTGAAGGGACAGGAGAGATCTACGAGCAGTACTTC; CDR3: CSVEGTGEIYEQYF
V: TRBV28; J: TRBJ2-5; D: TRBD1; length: 16; size: NA; DNA: TGTGCCAGCAGTTTTCCTGGGACAGGGGGATCTATGGAGCAGTACTTC; CDR3: CASSFPGTGGSMEQYF
V: TRBV25-1; J: TRBJ2-2; D: NA; length: 14; size: few; DNA: TGTGCCAGCAGGGAAACAGGGTTCACCGGGGAGCTGTTTTTT; CDR3: CASRETGFTGELFF
V: TRBV7-2; J: TRBJ2-7; D: NA; length: 16; size: NA; DNA: TGTGCCAGCAGCCCGATTGACAGTACCACCTCCTACGAGCAGTACTTC; CDR3: CASSPIDSTTSYEQYF
V: TRBV28; J: TRBJ2-1; D: TRBD2; length: 15; size: once; DNA: TGTGCCAGCAGTTTTGCTAACGGGAGGGGTAATGAGCAGTTCTTC; CDR3: CASSFANGRGNEQFF
V: TRBV3-1; J: TRBJ2-5; D: NA; length: 15; size: NA; DNA: TGTGCCAGCGGCCGACCGGGACAGAAGGGGGAGGACCAGTACTTC; CDR3: CASGRPGQKGEDQYF
V: TRBV9; J: TRBJ2-1; D: NA; length: 15; size: once; DNA: TGTGCCAGCAGCGTAGGACCGACGCCTAGTGATGAGCAGTTCTTC; CDR3: CASSVGPTPSDEQFF
V: TRBV20-1; J: TRBJ1-5; D: NA; length: 14; size: few; DNA: TGCAGTGCTAGAGGGGGGGCAGGTGGTCAGCCCCAGCATTTT; CDR3: CSARGGAGGQPQHF
V: TRBV7-3; J: TRBJ1-1; D: NA; length: 14; size: NA; DNA: TGTGCCAGCAGCTTATTACCTGCCAACACTGAAGCTTTCTTT; CDR3: CASSLLPANTEAFF
V: TRBV5-1; J: TRBJ2-5; D: NA; length: 15; size: NA; DNA: TGCGCCAGCAGCTTGGAGGGTTTGGGGCAAGAGACCCAGTACTTC; CDR3: CASSLEGLGQETQYF
V: TRBV6-2/TRBV6-3; J: TRBJ2-1; D: TRBD1; length: 14; size: NA; DNA: TGTGCCAGCAAGAGACAGGGGAGCTACAATGAGCAGTTCTTC; CDR3: CASKRQGSYNEQFF
V: TRBV18; J: TRBJ2-5; D: TRBD2; length: 16; size: NA; DNA: TGTGCCAGCTCACCTGTAGCGGGAGTTAATTACAATGAGCAGTACTTC; CDR3: CASSPVAGVNYNEQYF
V: TRBV6-2/TRBV6-3; J: TRBJ2-7; D: TRBD2; length: 16; size: NA; DNA: TGTGCCAGCAGTGACGGACTAGCGGGGGCTTCTGACGAGCAGTACTTC; CDR3: CASSDGLAGASDEQYF
V: TRBV4-3; J: TRBJ2-3; D: NA; length: 16; size: few; DNA: TGCGCCAGCAGCCAAGATATAGGAACAGACTCAGATACGCAGTATTTT; CDR3: CASSQDIGTDSDTQYF
V: TRBV21-1; J: TRBJ2-3; D: NA; length: 13; size: few; DNA: TGTGCCACAGCGGGAGGGCCCCCAGATACGCAGTATTTT; CDR3: CATAGGPPDTQYF
V: TRBV30; J: TRBJ2-5; D: NA; length: 15; size: NA; DNA: TGTGCCTGGAGTCCCCATCGGGCCCCCGAAGATGAGCAGTACTTC; CDR3: CAWSPHRAPEDEQYF
V: TRBV3-1; J: TRBJ2-7; D: NA; length: 12; size: NA; DNA: TGTGCCAGCAGCCAAGACGGACAAGAGCAGTACTTC; CDR3: CASSQDGQEQYF
V: TRBV5-1; J: TRBJ2-3; D: NA; length: 15; size: many; DNA: TGCGCCAGCAGCTCGGGACACTCCAGCGCAGATACGCAGTATTTT; CDR3: CASSSGHSSADTQYF
V: TRBV2; J: TRBJ2-7; D: TRBD1; length: 16; size: NA; DNA: TGTGCCAGCGGCCCCGGTGATCGGGACAGGACCTACGAGCAGTACTTC; CDR3: CASGPGDRDRTYEQYF
V: TRBV6-5; J: TRBJ2-7; D: TRBD1; length: 15; size: NA; DNA: TGTGCCAGCAGTTACACCGGGACAGGGAAGGGCGAGCAGTACTTC; CDR3: CASSYTGTGKGEQYF